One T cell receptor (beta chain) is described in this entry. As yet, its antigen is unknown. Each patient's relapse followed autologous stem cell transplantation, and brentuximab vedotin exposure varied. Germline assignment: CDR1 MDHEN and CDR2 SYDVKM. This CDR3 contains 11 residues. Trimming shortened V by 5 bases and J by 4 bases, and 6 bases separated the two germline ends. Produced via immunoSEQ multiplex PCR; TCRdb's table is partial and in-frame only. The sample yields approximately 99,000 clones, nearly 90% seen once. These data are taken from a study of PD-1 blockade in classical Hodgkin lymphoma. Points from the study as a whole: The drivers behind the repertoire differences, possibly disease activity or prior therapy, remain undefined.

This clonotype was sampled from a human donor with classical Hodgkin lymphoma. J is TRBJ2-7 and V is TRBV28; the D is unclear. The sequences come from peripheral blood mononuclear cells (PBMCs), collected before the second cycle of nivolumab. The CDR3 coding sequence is TGTGCCAGCAGTATTAAGTACGAGCAGTACTTC. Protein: CASSIKYEQYF.